This T cell receptor beta chain was recorded in a study of cytomegalovirus exposure and HLA in healthy donors (dated by TCRdb to between 2016 and 2019). At the level of the whole study: An earlier analysis of several hundred of the donors reported approximately 300 Gb of sequence data and 120 million or so unique TCR beta sequences from some 180 million T cells. Class I and class II HLA loci were covered by the typing at four-digit resolution. The study profiled the T cell repertoires of hundreds of subjects by immunosequencing and related them to cytomegalovirus serostatus. Roughly 300 gigabases of sequencing data and tens of millions of unique TCR sequences made up an early release that covered some 640 HLA-typed donors. On average, roughly 240,000 unique TCR beta nucleotide sequences were sequenced per donor among some 430 genotyped donors of the cohort, with 15% to 20% of those sequences being non-productive. Typing coverage varied by locus: 629-630 donors for A, B, C, DRB1 and DQB1; approximately 560 for DQA1; about 600 for DPA1; around 450 for DPB1. The genetic ancestry cluster associated with self-reported Caucasian donors included 81% of the roughly 410 genotyped donors. In an earlier analysis of 500 to 650 of the donors, high-throughput TCR beta sequencing was used to judge whether each TCR beta V gene segment behaved as functional or pseudogenic. The study combined high-throughput TCR immunosequencing, statistical association of individual TCRs with disease status, and machine learning to predict cytomegalovirus infection status. Donor age, sex, ethnicity and CMV serostatus were collected together with the repertoire data. Roughly 5 DR-DQ haplotypes were handled as single units for association and clustering, since linkage in the cohort was strong. All discovery cohort repertoires had been generated using a single sequencing platform. The study aimed to test whether cataloging public T cell receptors could reveal signatures of past pathogen exposure. Besides the first cohort of roughly 700 subjects, a separate validation cohort made up of 120 or so different subjects was used. A later genetic analysis used genome-wide SNP genotypes for about 60% of the roughly 700 donors, treating that subset as a discovery cohort. A later analysis re-examined previously published TCR beta repertoires from just over 650 donors and added high-resolution HLA genotyping to investigate patterns of TCR occurrence. Rather than using new phenotypic data, the later analysis identified candidate immune exposures from TCR beta sequences and from how often those sequences occurred across donors. What the authors observed across the whole study: According to a later genetic analysis, donors in an Asian-associated ancestry cluster had fewer N-insertions in productive TCRs than the approximately 650-donor mean. Approximately 16 rarely observed V segments, including chromosome 9 orphons, were excluded from the earlier analysis of about 500 of the donors because counts were too low. A later analysis reported that several top co-occurrence clusters appeared linked to parvovirus B19, influenza, CMV and Epstein-Barr virus. An association between a missense DCLRE1C variant and V-gene and J-gene trimming of TCR beta chains was found in a later genetic analysis and replicated in an independent cohort. It was suggested by the authors that the approach could potentially be generalized to other disease states and immunological phenotypes. For the cohort, immune exposure information was limited to CMV serostatus. In a later analysis, most CMV-associated TCR beta chains were found to appear HLA-restricted, with HLA associations seemingly driven largely by CMV exposure. The sequencing pipeline was judged likely to have produced a cluster of highly shared sequence variants as a technical artifact. Assigning TCR associations to individual alleles was difficult when HLA alleles, especially DR and DQ, strongly co-occurred. In both the original and validation cohorts, the classifier was reported to diagnose cytomegalovirus status with high specificity and sensitivity. In an earlier analysis of more than 450 of the donors, most TCR beta V segments were observed in productive rearrangements about 90% or about 30% of the time, broadly matching IMGT annotations. Specific HLA alleles were associated with more than 15,000 TCR beta sequences at a false discovery rate of 0.05 in a later analysis. Linkage disequilibrium might explain the correlated functional status among segregating V segments, but an unknown experimental factor could not be ruled out. The study gave a list of about 170 TCR beta chains associated with cytomegalovirus. A further reported finding was that TCR beta sequences accurately predicted the HLA-A and HLA-B alleles for most subjects in the first cohort. HLA typing was unavailable for some donors at each locus, so association tests used only the typed subset. Some IMGT-functional V segments, including TRBV6-2 and TRBV6-3, could not be told apart with the 87-base-pair reads, so those segments were excluded. In this cohort, only TCR beta chains were sequenced, and detectable features were limited by the absence of alpha or paired-chain data. According to a later analysis, TCR association rates differed among HLA loci, with DRB1 alleles showing the most associated TCRs and HLA-C alleles showing the fewest. In a later analysis, HLA-associated TCR beta chains were found to be more clonally expanded and to have lower generation probabilities than equally common non-associated chains. Most TCR sequences were observed very rarely across donors, whereas some public TCRs were present in many individuals. Presence/absence analyses assumed roughly uniform sequencing depth across donors, an assumption that may not hold. In vitro tests confirmed that a few of the cytomegalovirus-associated TCR beta chains recognize cytomegalovirus antigens.

From a lookup of the germline V gene (reference sequence), CDR1 and CDR2 are MNHEY and SMNVEV. V is pruned by 8 bases and J by 7 bases, leaving 11 bases of the junction without a gene match. The CDR3 measures 15 amino acids from cysteine to phenylalanine. Just CDR3 DNA is preserved here, 45 bases in frame from base 1. Comment on this clone: This clone's antigen is unknown. Base qualities are missing; no much larger clone stands one base away.

Library creation used the immunoSEQ multiplex PCR assay. For the multiplex PCR, a mixture combining 60 forward primers for TCR Vbeta segments and 13 reverse primers for TCR Jbeta segments was used. The CDR3 region of rearranged TCR beta genes was amplified from genomic DNA by a multiplex PCR assay. On the Illumina HiSeq System, the amplified TCR beta libraries were sequenced as 87-base-pair reads. Per the source publication's procedure: In a later analysis, roughly 80 million unique TCR beta chains were counted across the approximately 670 repertoires, and roughly 9.9 million of these chains were shared by at least two donors. Raw reads were error-corrected and collapsed into unique sequences by a nearest-neighbor algorithm in which closely related sequences were merged to remove PCR and sequencing errors. CDR3 sequences were aligned to IMGT reference sequences to assign V, D and J gene segments. Each retained sequence needed at least a six-nucleotide match to both a V gene segment and a J gene segment. Rearrangements were classified as productive when the CDR3 lacked stop codons and remained in frame with V and J, and all other rearrangements were classified as non-productive. Following IMGT convention, CDR3 was defined as the stretch from the second conserved V-encoded cysteine up to the conserved J-encoded phenylalanine. In an earlier analysis of around 570 of the donors, sequences lacking an unambiguous match to a single V gene segment were excluded. An earlier analysis of a few hundred of the donors called V segments functional above 56.7% productive rearrangements and segregating when the between-donor standard deviation exceeded 5%. To diagnose cytomegalovirus status from the catalog of TCR beta chain sequences, a statistical classification framework was built. In a later analysis, TCR nucleotide sequences were compared against IMGT/GENE-DB human TR gene sequences so that V and J genes could be assigned. In a later analysis, CDR3 sequences and most-parsimonious VDJ recombination scenarios were assigned using the TCRdist pipeline. In a later analysis, each TCR beta chain was defined by its CDR3 amino acid sequence together with its V-gene family, and reads without a unique V-gene family were excluded. To address suspected cross-contamination and a sequencing artifact, a later analysis removed some 620 highly shared, low-generation-probability nucleotide sequences. In a later analysis, a clonal expansion index was calculated for each public chain from normalized within-repertoire ranks of inferred template counts. In a later analysis, generation probabilities were computed with a VDJ recombination model fitted to out-of-frame rearrangements, and the resulting probabilities were checked against IGoR. In a later analysis, TCR-TCR, TCR-HLA and TCR-CMV co-occurrence was scored with hypergeometric tests, and a repertoire-size bias correction was applied to TCR pairs. A later analysis estimated false discovery rates by permuting HLA or CMV assignments 20 times. In a later analysis, co-occurring TCRs were grouped using DBSCAN, with TCRdist sequence similarity added in when clustering inside HLA-allele-positive subsets. Repertoires with fewer than 30,000 or more than 120,000 public chains, plus five repertoires with anomalous nucleotide sharing, were excluded from co-occurrence clustering. Here the immuneACCESS table is served through TCRdb, limited to in-frame sequences with V and J called. Missing clones are a known gap in these copies; in checked studies unresolved V genes cover under half, and the rest lacks a known reason. The D gene and trimming were derived from the DNA, and the V and J assignments and clone size from that table. The sample table holds some 130,000 clones, of which around three quarters were seen once. In total, the top ten clones hold around 1.9% of the sample.

The cohort was made up of around 720 healthy bone marrow donors. All cohort members were sampled while nominally healthy, although unrecorded immune exposures were likely present. The donor tested CMV seronegative, placing the donor among the 300 to 450 seronegative members of the cohort. Each donor provided a peripheral blood sample, and peripheral blood mononuclear cells were used for TCR beta sequencing. The Qiagen DNeasy Blood Extraction Kit was used to extract genomic DNA from the blood cell samples. The sequence was obtained from a woman in her fifties or sixties in good health and CMV-seronegative. The sequence joins TRBV27 to TRBJ2-7, with 13 bases matching TRBD2. The specimen sequenced was PBMCs. The CDR3 protein is CASQPGLAGVGEQYF. At the DNA level, the sequence is TGTGCCAGCCAGCCCGGACTAGCGGGAGTAGGGGAGCAGTACTTC.